The T cell receptor (beta chain) described here comes from a study of blood T cells in healthy people across ages. Combining a sample-barcoded 5' primer with a J-beta primer mix, a second PCR ran for roughly 6 to 11 cycles. TCRdb reprocessed the 5' RACE reads with MiXCR, giving one entry per CDR3 protein. The sample contains about 2 million distinct CDR3 sequences, about 49% of which appear only once. This clonotype was seen only a few times. The clonotype comes from a woman between 40 and 55 years old in good health. The sequencing input was blood.

The CDR3, as DNA: TGTGCCAGCAGCCCCGCCCCCGCTGAAGCTTTCTTT. Protein: CASSPAPAEAFF. The rearrangement links TRBV6-5 to TRBJ1-1, with no clear D. The CDR3 contains 12 residues. Germline CDR1 MNHEY, CDR2 SVGAGI. Trimming took 6 bases from V and 6 from J, leaving 11 bases between them.